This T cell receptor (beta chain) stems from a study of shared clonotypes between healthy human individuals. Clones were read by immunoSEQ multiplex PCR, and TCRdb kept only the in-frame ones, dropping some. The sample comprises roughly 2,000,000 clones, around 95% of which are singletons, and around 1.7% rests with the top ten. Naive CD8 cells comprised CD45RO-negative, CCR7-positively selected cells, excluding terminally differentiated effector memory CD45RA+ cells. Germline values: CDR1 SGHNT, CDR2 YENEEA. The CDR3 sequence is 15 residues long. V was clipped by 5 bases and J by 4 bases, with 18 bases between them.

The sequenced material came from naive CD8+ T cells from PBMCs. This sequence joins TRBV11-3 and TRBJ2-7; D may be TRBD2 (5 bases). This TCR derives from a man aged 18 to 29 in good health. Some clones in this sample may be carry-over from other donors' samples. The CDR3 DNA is TGTGCCAGCAGCGCTCGTGAGGGCCCATCTTACGAGCAGTACTTC. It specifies CASSAREGPSYEQYF.